This T cell receptor (beta chain) was identified during a study of T cells after posttransplantation cyclophosphamide. This clone has ten or more counts. As yet, its antigen is unknown. Study-wide results and caveats: Blood and skin or GI T cell repertoires showed limited TRB overlap. Recipient CMV seropositivity and CMV reactivation strongly tracked TRB clonality.

This CDR3 contains 11 residues. Data came from immunoSEQ multiplex PCR; TCRdb stores just in-frame clones and leaves some out. The sample has about 33,000 clones, none seen only once; the top ten hold roughly 1.3%. Peripheral blood was collected from the related graft donor on the marrow donation day. V and J are TRBV21-1 and TRBJ2-1; TRBD2, as called in the table, went unchecked against the DNA. TRBV21-1 is described as a pseudogene. Source material: PBMCs. The clonotype originates from a girl aged 5-17 years in good health, CMV-negative, and a related stem cell transplant donor. This chain's CDR3 is CASSSTDEQFF. The CDR3 DNA reads TGTGCCAGCAGCTCAACGGATGAGCAGTTCTTC.